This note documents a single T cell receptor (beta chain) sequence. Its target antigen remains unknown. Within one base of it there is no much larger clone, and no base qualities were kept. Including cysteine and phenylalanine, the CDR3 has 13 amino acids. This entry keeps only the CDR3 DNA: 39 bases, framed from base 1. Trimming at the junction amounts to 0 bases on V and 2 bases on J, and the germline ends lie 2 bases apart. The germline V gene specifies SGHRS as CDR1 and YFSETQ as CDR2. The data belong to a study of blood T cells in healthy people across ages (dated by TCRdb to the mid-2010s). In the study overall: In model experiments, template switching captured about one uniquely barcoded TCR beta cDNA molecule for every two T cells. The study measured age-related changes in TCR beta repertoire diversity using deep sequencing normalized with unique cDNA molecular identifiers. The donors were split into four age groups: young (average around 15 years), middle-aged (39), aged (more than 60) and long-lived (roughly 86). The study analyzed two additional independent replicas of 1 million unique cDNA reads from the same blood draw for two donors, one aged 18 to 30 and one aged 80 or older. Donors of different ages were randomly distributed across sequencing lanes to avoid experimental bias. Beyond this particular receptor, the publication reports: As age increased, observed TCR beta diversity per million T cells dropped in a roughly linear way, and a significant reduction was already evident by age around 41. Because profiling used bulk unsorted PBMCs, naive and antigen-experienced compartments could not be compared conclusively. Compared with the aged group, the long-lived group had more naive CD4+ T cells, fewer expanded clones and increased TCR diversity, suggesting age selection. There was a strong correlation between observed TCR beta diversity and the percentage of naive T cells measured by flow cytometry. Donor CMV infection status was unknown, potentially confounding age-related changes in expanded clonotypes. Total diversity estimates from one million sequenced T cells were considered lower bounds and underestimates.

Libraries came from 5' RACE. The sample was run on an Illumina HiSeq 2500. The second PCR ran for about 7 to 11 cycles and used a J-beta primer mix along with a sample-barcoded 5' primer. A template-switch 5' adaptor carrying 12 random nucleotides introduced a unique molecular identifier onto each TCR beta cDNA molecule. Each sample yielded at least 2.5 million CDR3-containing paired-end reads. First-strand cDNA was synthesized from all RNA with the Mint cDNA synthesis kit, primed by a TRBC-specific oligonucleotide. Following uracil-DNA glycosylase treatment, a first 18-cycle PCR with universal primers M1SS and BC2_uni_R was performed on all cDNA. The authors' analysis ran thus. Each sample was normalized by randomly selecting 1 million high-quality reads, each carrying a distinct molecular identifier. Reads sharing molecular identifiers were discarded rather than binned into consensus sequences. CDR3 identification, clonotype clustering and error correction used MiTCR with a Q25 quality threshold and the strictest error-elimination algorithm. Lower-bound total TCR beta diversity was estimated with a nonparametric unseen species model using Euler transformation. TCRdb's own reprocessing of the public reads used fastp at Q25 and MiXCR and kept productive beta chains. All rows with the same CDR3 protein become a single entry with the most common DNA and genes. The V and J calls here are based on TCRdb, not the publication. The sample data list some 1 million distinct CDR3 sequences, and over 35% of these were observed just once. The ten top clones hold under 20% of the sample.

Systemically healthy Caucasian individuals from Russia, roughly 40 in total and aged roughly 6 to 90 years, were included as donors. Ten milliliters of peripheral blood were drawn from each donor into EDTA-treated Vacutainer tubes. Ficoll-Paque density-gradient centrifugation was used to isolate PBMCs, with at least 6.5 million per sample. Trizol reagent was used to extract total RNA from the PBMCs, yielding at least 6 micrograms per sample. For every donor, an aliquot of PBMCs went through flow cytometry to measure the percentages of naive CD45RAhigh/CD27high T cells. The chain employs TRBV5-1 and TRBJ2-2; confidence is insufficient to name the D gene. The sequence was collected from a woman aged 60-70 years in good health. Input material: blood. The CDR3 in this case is CASSLDNTGELFF. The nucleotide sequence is TGCGCCAGCAGCTTGGATAACACCGGGGAGCTGTTTTTT.